This T cell receptor beta chain comes out of a study of metastatic and nonmetastatic thyroid tumors. Study-wide context: Malignant and benign thyroid patients had repertoires compared in peripheral blood and tumor or nodule tissue.

Under the authors' procedure: Built for papillary thyroid cancer, a distant-metastasis classifier drew on CDR3 differences across clinicopathological groups. MiXCR re-clonotyped the PCR reads for TCRdb. TCRdb's processing, not the authors', yielded these V and J calls. The repertoire includes approximately 70,000 clones, around 18% of them detected once, and about 13% sits in the top ten. General study findings and limits: Malignant tumors reportedly showed significantly higher TCR beta diversity than benign nodules in both blood and tumor.

This clone was detected ten times or more. The antigen remains undetermined. No treatment of any kind had been given to any patient before thyroid surgery. The germline CDR1 and CDR2 sequences are SGDLS and YYNGEE. This CDR3 has 15 residues. Trimming pared 3 bases from V and 9 bases from J, leaving 21 bases between. What was sequenced was blood. This sequence joins TRBV9 and TRBJ1-1; D may be TRBD1 (6 bases). The clonotype comes from a female donor with papillary thyroid cancer or a benign thyroid nodule (not recorded which). Some clones in this sample may be carry-over from other donors' samples. The CDR3 reads CASSAGGEGWEKAFF. The DNA for the CDR3 is TGTGCCAGCAGCGCCGGGGGCGAGGGTTGGGAAAAAGCTTTCTTT.